These T cell receptor beta chains were read from a single sample in a study of cytomegalovirus exposure and HLA in healthy donors. The protocol was immunoSEQ multiplex PCR, while the TCRdb copy is restricted to in-frame clones and leaves out a portion. The sample yields fewer than 150,000 clones, approximately 80% seen once. The sequenced sample was PBMCs. These receptors were taken from a man aged 30-40 years in good health and CMV-seronegative. Both conserved end residues are part of each CDR3. A D gene is named only where the DNA matches it firmly. Not all rows give a size; the values are once, few, many and, for expanded clones, a class.

v_call	clone_size	cdr3_length	j_call	d_call	cdr3_aa	cdr3_nt
TRBV27	NA	17	TRBJ2-2	TRBD2	CASSLGASGGYTGELFF	TGTGCCAGCAGTTTGGGGGCGAGCGGGGGATATACCGGGGAGCTGTTTTTT
TRBV28	once	16	TRBJ1-5	TRBD1	CASKDRGLGGNQPQHF	TGTGCCAGCAAAGACAGGGGGCTAGGTGGCAATCAGCCCCAGCATTTT
TRBV5-1	NA	15	TRBJ2-3	TRBD2	CASSWGLAATDTQYF	TGCGCCAGCAGCTGGGGACTAGCAGCTACAGATACGCAGTATTTT
TRBV28	once	16	TRBJ2-7	TRBD1	CASSFRGQSISYEQYF	TGTGCCAGCAGTTTTCGGGGACAGAGTATCTCCTACGAGCAGTACTTC
TRBV29-1	NA	15	TRBJ2-5	TRBD2	CSVGYAGGLGETQYF	TGCAGCGTTGGTTATGCGGGAGGGCTGGGGGAGACCCAGTACTTC
TRBV4-3	few	15	TRBJ1-1	TRBD1	CASSPSTGVNTEAFF	TGCGCCAGCAGCCCTTCGACAGGGGTTAACACTGAAGCTTTCTTT
TRBV9	NA	13	TRBJ1-2	NA	CASSAQGTYGYTF	TGTGCCAGCAGCGCACAGGGCACCTATGGCTACACCTTC
TRBV29-1	NA	14	TRBJ2-1	TRBD2	CSVGASGRGNEQFF	TGCAGCGTGGGGGCTAGCGGGAGGGGTAATGAGCAGTTCTTC
TRBV19	NA	16	TRBJ2-3	NA	CASSILGGLPTDTQYF	TGTGCCAGTAGTATTTTAGGAGGTTTACCCACAGATACGCAGTATTTT
TRBV6-5	once	13	TRBJ2-7	NA	CASSYSRGYEQYF	TGTGCCAGCAGTTACTCGAGGGGGTACGAGCAGTACTTC
TRBV12-5	NA	17	TRBJ2-2	TRBD1	CASGFASGQHITGELFF	TGTGCTAGTGGTTTTGCTTCGGGACAGCATATCACCGGGGAGCTGTTTTTT
TRBV25-1	few	14	TRBJ1-4	NA	CASSAAGAREKLFF	TGTGCCAGCAGTGCCGCAGGGGCGAGGGAAAAACTGTTTTTT
TRBV2	NA	15	TRBJ2-3	TRBD2	CASRAAIAGGDTQYF	TGTGCCAGCAGGGCGGCGATAGCGGGAGGTGATACGCAGTATTTT
TRBV9	NA	14	TRBJ2-7	NA	CASATSSLGYEQYF	TGTGCCAGCGCTACTAGCTCCCTTGGCTACGAGCAGTACTTC
TRBV29-1	NA	14	TRBJ2-5	NA	CSVESFVRQETQYF	TGCAGCGTTGAATCCTTTGTTAGACAAGAGACCCAGTACTTC
TRBV29-1	NA	13	TRBJ2-3	NA	CSVVGGATDTQYF	TGCAGCGTTGTAGGGGGGGCAACAGATACGCAGTATTTT
TRBV19	NA	14	TRBJ2-1	TRBD1	CASTSTGGYNEQFF	TGTGCCAGTACCAGCACAGGGGGGTACAATGAGCAGTTCTTC
TRBV30	NA	11	TRBJ2-4	NA	CAWSPGNIQYF	TGTGCCTGGAGTCCGGGGAACATTCAGTACTTC
TRBV7-7	few	14	TRBJ2-7	TRBD1	CASSLGTGGGEQYF	TGTGCTAGCAGCTTAGGGACAGGGGGCGGTGAGCAGTACTTC
TRBV9	NA	14	TRBJ1-2	NA	CASSGIQVNYGYTF	TGTGCCAGCAGCGGCATACAGGTTAACTATGGCTACACCTTC
TRBV27	NA	15	TRBJ2-1	NA	CASIPRPDRVLVQFF	TGTGCCAGCATCCCCCGACCGGACAGAGTGTTAGTGCAGTTCTTC
TRBV30	NA	12	TRBJ1-6	TRBD1	CAWDRANSPLHF	TGTGCCTGGGACAGGGCCAATTCACCCCTCCACTTT
TRBV5-6	NA	17	TRBJ1-2	NA	CASSFARQSGASYGYTF	TGTGCCAGCAGCTTTGCCAGGCAGAGCGGGGCATCCTATGGCTACACCTTC
TRBV29-1	NA	13	TRBJ1-5	NA	CSAGGGGDQPQHF	TGCAGCGCCGGGGGGGGAGGTGACCAGCCCCAGCATTTT
TRBV10-1	NA	15	TRBJ2-7	TRBD2	CASSESAGGPNEQYF	TGCGCCAGCAGTGAGTCTGCGGGAGGGCCCAACGAGCAGTACTTC
TRBV6-6	NA	13	TRBJ1-2	TRBD1	CASSRQGDYGYTF	TGTGCCAGCAGCCGACAGGGCGACTATGGCTACACCTTC
TRBV7-6	NA	13	TRBJ2-7	NA	CASSLRGFDEQYF	TGTGCCAGCAGCTTAAGGGGGTTTGACGAGCAGTACTTC
TRBV6-5	NA	16	TRBJ2-7	TRBD2	CASSYSMASGAYEQYF	TGTGCCAGCAGTTACTCGATGGCTAGCGGGGCCTACGAGCAGTACTTC
TRBV6-1	NA	17	TRBJ2-2	NA	CASSEFSGGDYTGELFF	TGTGCCAGCAGTGAATTTTCCGGCGGGGATTACACCGGGGAGCTGTTTTTT
TRBV29-1	NA	12	TRBJ2-7	NA	CSVVARSYEQYF	TGCAGCGTTGTCGCGAGGTCCTACGAGCAGTACTTC
TRBV28	NA	15	TRBJ2-3	TRBD2	CASGTGTRGRDTQYF	TGTGCCAGCGGCACCGGGACTAGAGGGAGAGATACGCAGTATTTT
TRBV29-1	NA	14	TRBJ1-2	NA	CSVYNQGNFYGYTF	TGCAGCGTTTATAACCAGGGGAATTTCTATGGCTACACCTTC
TRBV7-2	NA	13	TRBJ2-1	NA	CASSPQTRDEQFF	TGTGCCAGCAGCCCCCAGACTCGCGATGAGCAGTTCTTC
TRBV2	NA	14	TRBJ2-1	TRBD2	CASGGRAGGNEQFF	TGTGCCAGCGGGGGTAGGGCGGGAGGCAATGAGCAGTTCTTC
TRBV6-5	NA	15	TRBJ1-6	TRBD1	CASRRQGAGVSPLHF	TGTGCCAGCAGACGACAGGGGGCTGGGGTTTCACCCCTCCACTTT
TRBV27	once	13	TRBJ1-5	NA	CASSWTGNQPQHF	TGTGCCAGCAGCTGGACGGGGAATCAGCCCCAGCATTTT
TRBV7-9	NA	12	TRBJ1-5	NA	CSSSSGNQPQHF	TGTTCCAGCAGCTCGGGGAACCAGCCCCAGCATTTT
TRBV4-2	few	15	TRBJ2-2	TRBD2	CASSQDAGGPGELFF	TGTGCCAGCAGCCAAGATGCGGGAGGGCCCGGGGAGCTGTTTTTT
TRBV9	NA	15	TRBJ2-7	TRBD1	CASSVGGQGRVEQYF	TGTGCCAGCAGCGTAGGGGGACAGGGGAGGGTCGAGCAGTACTTC
TRBV28	NA	13	TRBJ2-1	NA	CASKKGGDNEQFF	TGTGCCAGCAAGAAGGGAGGAGACAATGAGCAGTTCTTC
TRBV4-3	few	14	TRBJ1-2	NA	CASSQVNSRYGYTF	TGCGCCAGCAGCCAAGTCAACAGCCGCTATGGCTACACCTTC
TRBV7-9	few	13	TRBJ1-1	NA	CASSSPGGTEAFF	TGTGCCAGCAGCTCCCCGGGAGGAACTGAAGCTTTCTTT
TRBV7-9	once	15	TRBJ1-1	TRBD1	CASSPTRTGETEAFF	TGTGCCAGCAGCCCCACCAGGACAGGGGAAACTGAAGCTTTCTTT
TRBV6-1	NA	13	TRBJ1-5	NA	CAIRMDSTQPQHF	TGTGCCATCAGGATGGACAGTACTCAGCCCCAGCATTTT
TRBV5-5	NA	17	TRBJ2-2	NA	CASSFSSYLSDAGELFF	TGTGCCAGCAGCTTCAGTTCTTACCTCTCCGATGCCGGGGAGCTGTTTTTT